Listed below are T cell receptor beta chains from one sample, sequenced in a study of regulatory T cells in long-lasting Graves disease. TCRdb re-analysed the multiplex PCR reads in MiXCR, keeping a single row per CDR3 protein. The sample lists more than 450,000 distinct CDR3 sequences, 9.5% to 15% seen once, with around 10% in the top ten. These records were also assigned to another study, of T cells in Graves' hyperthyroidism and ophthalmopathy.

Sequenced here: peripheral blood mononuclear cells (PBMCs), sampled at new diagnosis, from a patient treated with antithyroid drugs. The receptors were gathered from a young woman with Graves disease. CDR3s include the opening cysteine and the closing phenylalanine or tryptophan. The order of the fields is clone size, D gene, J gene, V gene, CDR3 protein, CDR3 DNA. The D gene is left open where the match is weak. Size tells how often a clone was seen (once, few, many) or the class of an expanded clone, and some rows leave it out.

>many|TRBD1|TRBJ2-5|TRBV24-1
CATSDGQGTLETQYF
TGTGCCACCAGTGACGGACAGGGGACTTTGGAGACCCAGTACTTC
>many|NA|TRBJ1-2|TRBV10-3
CAISKSDGYGYTF
TGTGCCATCAGTAAATCGGACGGCTATGGCTACACCTTC
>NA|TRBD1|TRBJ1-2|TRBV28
CASRLTGTGLSGYTF
TGTGCCAGCAGATTGACCGGGACAGGGTTAAGTGGCTACACCTTC
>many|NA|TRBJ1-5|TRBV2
CASSVERDQPQHF
TGTGCCAGCAGTGTGGAGAGAGATCAGCCCCAGCATTTT
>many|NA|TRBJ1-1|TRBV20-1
CSARTYPNSRDTEAFF
TGCAGTGCTAGAACATACCCTAACAGCCGCGACACTGAAGCTTTCTTT
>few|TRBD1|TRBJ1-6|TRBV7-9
CASSEPGGGSPLHF
TGTGCCAGCAGCGAACCAGGGGGTGGGTCACCCCTCCACTTT
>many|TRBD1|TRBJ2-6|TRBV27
CASSSLPGQWSSGANVLTF
TGTGCCAGCAGTTCCTTACCGGGACAGTGGAGCTCTGGGGCCAACGTCCTGACTTTC
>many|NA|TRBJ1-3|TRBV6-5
CASSYQGPDSGNTIYF
TGTGCCAGCAGTTACCAGGGACCGGACTCTGGAAACACCATATATTTT
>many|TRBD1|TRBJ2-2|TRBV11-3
CASGPGQGDTGELFF
TGTGCCAGCGGCCCGGGGCAGGGGGACACCGGGGAGCTGTTTTTT
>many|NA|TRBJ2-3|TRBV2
CASNGRGDPDTQYF
TGTGCCAGCAATGGCAGGGGGGACCCAGATACGCAGTATTTT
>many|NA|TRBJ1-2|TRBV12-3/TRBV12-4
CASSFAGYGYTF
TGTGCCAGCAGTTTCGCAGGCTATGGCTACACCTTC
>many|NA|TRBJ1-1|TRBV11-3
CASSLVRWNTEAFF
TGTGCCAGCAGCTTAGTCAGGTGGAACACTGAAGCTTTCTTT
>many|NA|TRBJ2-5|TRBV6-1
CASRNWGSLETQYF
TGTGCCAGCAGGAATTGGGGTAGCCTGGAGACCCAGTACTTC
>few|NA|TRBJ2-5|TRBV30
CAWEGISGRQETQYF
TGTGCCTGGGAGGGAATCAGCGGCCGCCAAGAGACCCAGTACTTC
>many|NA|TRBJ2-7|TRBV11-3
CASSLRGSEIEQYF
TGTGCCAGCAGCTTACGGGGCAGTGAAATCGAGCAGTACTTC
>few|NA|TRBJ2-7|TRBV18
CASSPDLVPIYEQYF
TGTGCCAGCTCACCAGATCTAGTGCCGATCTACGAGCAGTACTTC
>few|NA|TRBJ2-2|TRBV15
CATSSRANTGELFF
TGTGCCACCAGCAGCAGGGCGAACACCGGGGAGCTGTTTTTT
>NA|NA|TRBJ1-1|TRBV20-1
CSASRSGEAFF
TGCAGTGCTAGCAGGTCGGGTGAAGCTTTCTTT
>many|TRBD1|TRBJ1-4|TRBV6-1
CASRGQPNEKLFF
TGTGCCAGCAGGGGACAGCCTAATGAAAAACTGTTTTTT
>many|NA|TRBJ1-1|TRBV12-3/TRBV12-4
CASSPPGPLNTEAFF
TGTGCCAGCAGCCCGCCGGGACCGCTGAACACTGAAGCTTTCTTT
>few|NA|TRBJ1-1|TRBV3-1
CASSPVLGAQGTEAFF
TGTGCCAGCAGCCCGGTGCTGGGGGCGCAGGGGACTGAAGCTTTCTTT
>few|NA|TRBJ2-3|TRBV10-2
CASRKEGTDTQYF
TGCGCCAGCCGAAAAGAGGGCACAGATACGCAGTATTTT
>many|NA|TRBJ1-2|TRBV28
CASSLDPRGVENYGYTF
TGTGCCAGCAGCTTGGACCCTCGGGGGGTGGAAAACTATGGCTACACCTTC
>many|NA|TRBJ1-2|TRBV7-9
CASSLARQTRVSKPYGYTF
TGTGCCAGCAGCTTAGCAAGACAAACCCGGGTCTCAAAACCCTATGGCTACACCTTC
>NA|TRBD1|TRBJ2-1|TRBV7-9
CASSLQTGVNEQFF
TGTGCCAGCAGCCTACAGACAGGGGTCAATGAGCAGTTCTTC
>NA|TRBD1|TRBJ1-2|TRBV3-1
CASSLLGQDDNYGYTF
TGTGCCAGCAGCCTACTGGGACAGGACGATAACTATGGCTACACCTTC
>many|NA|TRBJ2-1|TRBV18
CASSPEKSYNEQFF
TGTGCCAGCTCACCAGAAAAGTCCTACAATGAGCAGTTCTTC
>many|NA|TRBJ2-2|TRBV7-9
CASSRHGMETGELFF
TGTGCCAGCAGCCGACATGGGATGGAAACCGGGGAGCTGTTTTTT
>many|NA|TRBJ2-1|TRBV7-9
CASSPRLGSEYNEQFF
TGTGCCAGCAGCCCGAGACTCGGCTCAGAATACAATGAGCAGTTCTTC
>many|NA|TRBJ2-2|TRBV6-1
CASQPRHTGELFF
TGTGCCAGTCAACCACGTCACACCGGGGAGCTGTTTTTT
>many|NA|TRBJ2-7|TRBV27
CASSLNRVTNEQYF
TGTGCCAGCAGTTTAAACAGGGTGACTAACGAGCAGTACTTC